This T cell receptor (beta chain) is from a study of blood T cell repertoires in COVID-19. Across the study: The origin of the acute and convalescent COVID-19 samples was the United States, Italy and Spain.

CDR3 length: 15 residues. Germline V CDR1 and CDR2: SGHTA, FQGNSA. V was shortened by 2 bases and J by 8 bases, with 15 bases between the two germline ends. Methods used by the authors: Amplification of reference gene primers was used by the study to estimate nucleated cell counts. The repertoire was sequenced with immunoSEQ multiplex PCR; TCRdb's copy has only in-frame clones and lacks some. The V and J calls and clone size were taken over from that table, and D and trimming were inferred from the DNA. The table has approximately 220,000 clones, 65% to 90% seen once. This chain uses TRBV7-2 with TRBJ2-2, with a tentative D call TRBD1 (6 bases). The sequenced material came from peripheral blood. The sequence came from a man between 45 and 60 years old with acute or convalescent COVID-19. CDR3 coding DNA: TGTGCCAGCAGCTTAAGCGTCAGGGGTTCGGGGGAGCTGTTTTTT. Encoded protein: CASSLSVRGSGELFF.